Listed below are T cell receptor beta chains from one sample, sequenced in a study of tumor-infiltrating lymphocytes in oesophageal squamous cell carcinoma. One entry per CDR3 protein results from TCRdb running MiXCR on the PCR reads. The data contain 9,500 to 15,000 distinct CDR3 sequences, about 60% of them singletons. Sequenced: esophageal tumor tissue. The receptors were sampled from a female donor with esophageal squamous cell carcinoma. Each CDR3 is given with its conserved first and last residue. Fields, in order: V gene, clone size, D gene, J gene, CDR3 DNA, CDR3 protein. The D gene is left open where the match is weak. Expanded clones are given a class, and other clones once, few, many or no size at all.

TRBV6-5	NA	TRBD1	TRBJ2-5	TGTGCCAGCAGTTACGGACAGGGGTACGGGGAGCTGTATTTC	CASSYGQGYGELYF
TRBV6-8	NA	TRBD1	TRBJ1-5	TGTGCCAGCAGGTCCCTCGGGACAGGGGGCTTTCAGCCCCAGCATTTT	CASRSLGTGGFQPQHF
TRBV7-2	NA	TRBD2	TRBJ2-1	TGTGCCAGCAGCTTGGCCTTCGCGGGACTAGCATTTGGTAATGAGCAGTTCTTC	CASSLAFAGLAFGNEQFF
TRBV6-1	once	TRBD2	TRBJ2-5	TGTGCCAGCAGTTACGGGCGGGAGTTTTGGGAGACCCAGTACTTC	CASSYGREFWETQYF
TRBV6-1	medium-sized	TRBD1	TRBJ2-7	TGTGCCAGCAGTGAAGCGAGGACAGGACCCTACGAGCAGTACTTC	CASSEARTGPYEQYF
TRBV6-1	NA	TRBD2	TRBJ2-7	TGTGCCAGCAGTGAAGGGACTAGCGGGAGCTACGAGCAGTACTTC	CASSEGTSGSYEQYF
TRBV11-2	many	NA	TRBJ2-7	TGTGCCAGCAGCTTCGGACCACTAGACGAGCAGTACTTC	CASSFGPLDEQYF
TRBV28	NA	NA	TRBJ1-2	TGTGCCAGCTTCCGTAAGCGAAACCTTAACTATGGCTACACCTTC	CASFRKRNLNYGYTF
TRBV11-2	few	NA	TRBJ2-3	TGTGCCAGCAGCCAAGCGTCAGATACGCAGTATTTT	CASSQASDTQYF
TRBV9	NA	TRBD1	TRBJ1-1	TGTGCCAGCAGCGCCCAAGCCGGGACAGGGGCCAATGCTTTCTTT	CASSAQAGTGANAFF
TRBV27	NA	TRBD2	TRBJ2-1	TGTGCCAGCAGGACGCGGGGGGATGGAGGGACCCAGTTCTTC	CASRTRGDGGTQFF
TRBV10-3	NA	NA	TRBJ1-1	TGTGCCATCAAAAGCCGGGGAGGGGTAGACACTGAAGCTTTCTTT	CAIKSRGGVDTEAFF
TRBV7-2	few	NA	TRBJ2-5	TGTGCCAGCAGCGCTTTGACCCAAGAGACCCAGTACTTC	CASSALTQETQYF
TRBV27	few	TRBD1	TRBJ2-7	TGTGCCAGCAGTTCCGCCGGACAGGGGAGCTACGAGCAGTACTTC	CASSSAGQGSYEQYF
TRBV7-9	NA	NA	TRBJ2-1	TGTGCCAGCAGCGCAACAGGGCAGGATGAGCAGTTCTTC	CASSATGQDEQFF
TRBV7-6	NA	TRBD2	TRBJ2-7	TGTGCCAGCAGCCTAGGGGCGGGAGGGCCCTACGAGCAGTACTTC	CASSLGAGGPYEQYF
TRBV7-9	many	TRBD2	TRBJ2-1	TGTGCCAGCAGCTCTATTCCGGGACTAGAAGAGCAGTTCTTC	CASSSIPGLEEQFF